These 6 T cell receptor beta chains were sequenced from one sample in a study of shared clonotypes between healthy human individuals. Data came from immunoSEQ multiplex PCR; TCRdb stores just in-frame clones and leaves some out. The profile covers about 550,000 clones, with nearly 97% appearing a single time and 0.085% to 0.11% taken by the ten largest. Naive CD8 cells lacked CD45RO, underwent positive selection for CCR7 and left out terminally differentiated effector memory CD45RA+ cells. The sample taken for sequencing was naive CD8+ T cells sorted from blood. The receptors originated from a woman in her twenties or thirties in good health.

The genes are TRBV6-5 and TRBJ1-1; D is unclear. V shed 2 bases and J shed 7 bases, with 11 bases lying between them. CDR3 length equals 13 residues. Germline values: CDR1 MNHEY, CDR2 SVGAGI. The CDR3 DNA sequence: TGTGCCAGCAGTTACGGCTACAAGGGTGAAGCTTTCTTT. This translates into CASSYGYKGEAFF.

The chain uses TRBV11-1 and TRBJ2-7, with 13 bases aligning to TRBD2. The germline CDR1 and CDR2 sequences are SGHAT and FQDESV (reference sequence). Losses at the gene ends were 5 bases for V and 3 bases for J; bases not matched to a gene: 4. The CDR3 totals 15 residues. CDR3 region: CASSQLAGGLYEQYF. The CDR3 DNA sequence: TGTGCCAGCAGCCAACTAGCGGGAGGGCTCTACGAGCAGTACTTC.

This chain joins TRBV10-3 and TRBJ2-7; D gene ambiguous. The CDR3 has 11 amino acids. CDR1 and CDR2 from the germline V gene are ENHRY and SYGVKD. Trimming took off 4 bases at V and 5 bases at J, with 6 bases between the two ends. CDR3 region: CAISAGNEQYF. The CDR3 nucleotides read TGTGCCATCAGTGCCGGCAACGAGCAGTACTTC.

The chain uses TRBV7-2 and TRBJ2-3; D unclear. Germline CDR1 and CDR2: SGHTA and FQGNSA. Trimming took 4 bases from V and 5 from J, leaving 16 bases between them. The CDR3 is made up of 15 amino acids. CDR3 bases: TGTGCCAGCAGCTCAAGACCCCTTCTGGGAGATACGCAGTATTTT. It is translated as CASSSRPLLGDTQYF.

V is TRBV9 and J is TRBJ2-7; TRBD2 matches 12 bases. The J segment lost 4 bases and the V segment lost 4 bases, leaving 6 bases of the junction unmatched. The CDR3 has 15 residues. Germline V lookup: CDR1 SGDLS, CDR2 YYNGEE. The CDR3 DNA reads as TGTGCCAGCAGCCCATCAGGGACTAGCGGGTACGAGCAGTACTTC. Translated: CASSPSGTSGYEQYF. Full variable domain (outside the CDR3, taken from reference TRBV9 and TRBJ2-7): DSGVTQTPKHLITATGQRVTLRCSPRSGDLSVYWYQQSLDQGLQFLIQYYNGEERAKGNILERFSAQQFPDLHSELNLSSLELGDSALYFCASSPSGTSGYEQYFGPGTRLTVT.

The rearrangement links TRBV27 to TRBJ1-5; TRBD1 aligns across 11 bases. The V segment lost 5 bases and the J segment 1 base; nucleotides outside the gene matches: 10. CDR3 size: 18 residues. Germline V gene sequence: CDR1 MNHEY, CDR2 SMNVEV (reference sequence). The CDR3 protein is CASSHGTGGALSNQPQHF. CDR3 in DNA: TGTGCCAGCAGTCACGGGACAGGGGGAGCATTGAGCAATCAGCCCCAGCATTTT.